Presented here are 14 T cell receptor beta chains from one specimen sequenced in a study of regulatory T cells in long-lasting Graves disease. According to the study, TCR beta libraries were built with iRepertoire HTBI primers and CDR3-region Arm-PCR. One entry per CDR3 protein results from TCRdb running MiXCR on the multiplex PCR reads. Of 350,000 to 400,000 distinct CDR3 sequences listed, 15% to 20% were seen once; the top ten hold around 20%. Time point here: newly diagnosed GD, antithyroid drugs for less than 3 months. Researchers made the TCR library from RNA that was extracted from PBMCs. These data are also associated with another study on T cells in Graves' hyperthyroidism and ophthalmopathy.

The sequencing here drew on peripheral blood mononuclear cells (PBMCs), taken at new diagnosis, from a patient treated with antithyroid drugs. All receptors derive from a young woman with Graves disease.

Ten or more counts support this clonotype. This chain connects TRBV20-1 to TRBJ2-7, with 9 bases lining up with TRBD1. This CDR3 is 15 amino acids long. V trimming: 0 bases; J trimming: 0 bases; junction bases outside the gene matches: 3. Germline V gene sequence: CDR1 DFQATT, CDR2 SNEGSKA (reference sequence). The CDR3: CSARDLGQGSYEQYF. The CDR3 DNA follows: TGCAGTGCTAGAGATCTGGGACAGGGCTCCTACGAGCAGTACTTC.

This clonotype was detected only a few times. The rearrangement uses TRBV20-1 and TRBJ2-7; 8 bases fit TRBD2. This CDR3 comprises 15 residues. V lost 4 bases to trimming and J lost 5 bases; unmatched junction nucleotides: 13. In germline, CDR1 is DFQATT, CDR2 SNEGSKA (reference sequence). CDR3 nucleotides: TGCAGTGCTACCCATCCCGGGACTAGTGCCCACGAGCAGTACTTC. This translates into CSATHPGTSAHEQYF.

Many counts were recorded for this clonotype. The chain has TRBV30 and TRBJ2-5; 12 positions agree with TRBD2. From germline, CDR1 is GTSNPN and CDR2 SVGIG (reference sequence). Trimming took 2 bases from V and 5 from J; bases not matched to a gene: 12. The CDR3 sequence is 17 residues long. The CDR3 sequence: CAWSPLAGGLFGETQYF. The DNA of the CDR3 is TGTGCCTGGAGTCCACTAGCGGGAGGCCTTTTCGGGGAGACCCAGTACTTC.

This clonotype was seen repeatedly, ten times or more. The gene calls are TRBV2 and TRBJ2-1; TRBD2 is a possible D gene (5 bases). The CDR3 length is 14 residues. Germline V gene lookup returns CDR1 SNHLY and CDR2 FYNNEI. Trimming cost V 5 bases and J 2 bases, with 10 bases left between them. The CDR3 DNA is TGTGCCAGCAGTTCGCGGGCAACCTACAATGAGCAGTTCTTC. This translates into CASSSRATYNEQFF.

The V gene is TRBV11-1, the J gene TRBJ2-7; tentatively, D is TRBD1 (6 bases). V lost 5 bases, J lost 1 base, and 12 bases lay in between. The CDR3 is 14 amino acids. CDR1 and CDR2 (germline): SGHAT, FQDESV (reference sequence). The CDR3 bases are TGTGCCAGCAGCCACCCACAGGGATCCTACGAGCAGTACTTC. Amino acid sequence: CASSHPQGSYEQYF.

This clonotype was seen a handful of times. This may be a read error, as it is one base from a much larger clone. This chain uses TRBV6-2 or TRBV6-3 with TRBJ2-1; 14 bases are shared with TRBD2. Germline V lookup: CDR1 MNHEY, CDR2 SVGEGT. This CDR3 has 15 residues. The junction had 3 bases not matched to a gene; V was cut back by 4 bases and J by 7 bases. CDR3 nucleotides: TGTGCCAGCAGTTCGACTAGCGGGAGGGTAAATGAGCAGTTCTTC. Translating gives CASSSTSGRVNEQFF.

This clonotype is medium-sized (0.01 to 0.1%). The chain links TRBV11-2 to TRBJ2-3; D is perhaps TRBD1 (5 bases). The CDR3 has 14 amino acids. CDR1 is SGHAT, CDR2 FQNNGV, per germline. Trimming removed 1 base from V and 2 bases from J, with 7 bases in between. CDR3 amino acids: CASSLGQFTDTQYF. CDR3 bases: TGTGCCAGCAGCTTAGGACAGTTCACAGATACGCAGTATTTT.

This clonotype was seen many times. This sequence joins TRBV6-1 and TRBJ2-7; a weak D match, TRBD2 (6 bases). The germline V gene encodes CDR1 MNHNS and CDR2 SASEGT. This CDR3 has 13 amino acids. V lost 6 bases and J lost 5, with 14 bases in between. CDR3 loop: CASRAGRSHEQYF. CDR3 in DNA: TGTGCCAGCAGAGCGGGTAGGAGTCACGAGCAGTACTTC.

This clonotype was seen many times. V is TRBV15 and J is TRBJ1-1, with unresolved D. The V end lost 0 bases, the J end lost 1 base, and 9 bases lay between the germline ends. The length of the CDR3 is 15 residues. The germline V gene has CDR1 LNHNV and CDR2 YYDKDF (reference sequence). Written as DNA, the CDR3 is TGTGCCACCAGCAGAGATCGGAGGCGGAACACTGAAGCTTTCTTT. It translates to CATSRDRRRNTEAFF. Based on the CDR3 plus reference TRBV15 and TRBJ1-1, the full variable domain is DAMVIQNPRYQVTQFGKPVTLSCSQTLNHNVMYWYQQKSSQAPKLLFHYYDKDFNNEADTPDNFQSRRPNTSFCFLDIRSPGLGDTAMYLCATSRDRRRNTEAFFGQGTRLTVV.

V and J are TRBV4-1 and TRBJ1-5; 9 bases align to TRBD1. Germline CDR1 is MGHRA and CDR2 is YSYEKL. This CDR3 contains 15 residues. V shed 4 bases and J 10 bases; nucleotides not matched to a gene: 11. The CDR3 nucleotides are TGCGCCAGCAGCCGGAATGAGGGACAGGGTCTTCCCCAGCATTTT. Protein product: CASSRNEGQGLPQHF.

This clonotype was picked up many times. The chain is built from TRBV15 and TRBJ2-3; D uncertain. Germline values: CDR1 LNHNV, CDR2 YYDKDF (reference sequence). The CDR3 runs 14 residues. V was trimmed by 4 bases and J by 0 bases, leaving 8 bases between them. Here the CDR3 DNA reads TGTGCCACCAGCACCACCGACAGCACAGATACGCAGTATTTT. Its translation is CATSTTDSTDTQYF.

This clonotype was seen repeatedly, ten times or more. The V and J genes are TRBV11-2 and TRBJ2-5; D unresolved. This CDR3 spans 14 amino acids. The V end was cut by 1 base, the J end by 0 bases, with 6 bases between. CDR1 SGHAT and CDR2 FQNNGV come from the germline V gene. CDR3 sequence reads: CASSLVRYQETQYF. The CDR3 bases are TGTGCCAGCAGCTTAGTCAGGTACCAAGAGACCCAGTACTTC.

Many counts were recorded for this clonotype. The rearrangement joins TRBV28 to TRBJ1-4; 8 nucleotides align to TRBD1. The J segment lost 10 bases and the V segment lost 5 bases, leaving 15 bases of the junction unmatched. The CDR3 consists of 16 residues. Per germline, CDR1 MDHEN and CDR2 SYDVKM. This CDR3 reads CASSLLPGGRSGKLFF. The CDR3 DNA reads as TGTGCCAGCAGTCTACTCCCAGGGGGCCGATCCGGAAAACTGTTTTTT.

This clonotype occurred many times. The genes are TRBV30 and TRBJ1-6, with a weak D call TRBD1 (5 bases). With 0 bases removed from V and 0 bases from J, the gap between germline ends came to 15 bases. Germline assignment: CDR1 GTSNPN and CDR2 SVGIG (reference sequence). This CDR3 has 18 amino acids. The CDR3 protein is CAWSVRRGPSSYNSPLHF. The CDR3 DNA sequence: TGTGCCTGGAGTGTACGTAGGGGCCCGAGCTCCTATAATTCACCCCTCCACTTT.